Following are 31 T cell receptor beta chains from one sample sequenced in a study of T cells in Graves' hyperthyroidism and ophthalmopathy. TCR beta CDR3 sequences were amplified from RNA transcripts. Primed by the HTBI set, a first-round RT-PCR was run on the TCR CDR3. TCRdb recomputed calls from the multiplex PCR reads with MiXCR, one row per CDR3 protein. The data contain approximately 430,000 distinct CDR3 sequences, roughly 14% of them seen just once; the ten biggest clones take up about 12%. Input material: blood. These receptors originate from a man between 18 and 35 years old with Graves' ophthalmopathy.

In this sample, this clonotype turned up many times. V is TRBV12-3 or TRBV12-4 and J is TRBJ2-1, with 13 bases aligning to TRBD2. Unmatched junction bases numbered 9, after V lost 4 bases and J lost 9 bases. This CDR3 is 16 amino acids long. Here the CDR3 reads CASSSWTSGSLAEQFF. The DNA of the CDR3 is TGTGCCAGCAGTTCCTGGACTAGCGGGAGTTTAGCTGAGCAGTTCTTC.

This clonotype has a count of ten or more. The V call is TRBV2, the J call TRBJ2-7, with D maybe TRBD1 (6 bases). V lost 6 bases, J lost 4 bases, and 16 bases lay in between. Germline V gives CDR1 SNHLY, CDR2 FYNNEI. This CDR3 contains 14 residues. CDR3 DNA: TGTGCCAGCAGCCCCGGGACATCATCTTACGAGCAGTACTTC. Translating it yields CASSPGTSSYEQYF.

There are many counts of this clonotype. V gene TRBV7-8 combines with J gene TRBJ2-3; 11 positions agree with TRBD2. The CDR3 has 14 amino acids. Germline V gene lookup returns CDR1 SGHVS and CDR2 FQNEAQ. V lost 6 bases, J lost 2 bases, and 1 base stayed unmatched. This CDR3 is CASRLAGVTDTQYF. CDR3 nucleotides: TGTGCCAGCAGACTAGCGGGGGTCACAGATACGCAGTATTTT. Drawing the rest from reference TRBV7-8 and TRBJ2-3, the complete variable domain is GAGVSQSPRYKVAKRGQDVALRCDPISGHVSLFWYQQALGQGPEFLTYFQNEAQLDKSGLPSDRFFAERPEGSVSTLKIQRTQQEDSAVYLCASRLAGVTDTQYFGPGTRLTVL.

This clonotype showed up just a few times. The rearrangement links TRBV7-3 to TRBJ2-1; no firm D call. Germline V gene lookup returns CDR1 SGHTA and CDR2 FQGTGA. The CDR3 consists of 15 residues. Trimming took off 4 bases at V and 0 bases at J, with 10 bases between the two ends. CDR3 residues: CASSSDWNSYNEQFF. For the CDR3, the DNA is TGTGCCAGCAGCTCTGACTGGAACTCCTACAATGAGCAGTTCTTC.

This clonotype was observed many times. For the CDR3, the DNA is TGTGCCAGCAGCCCCTACGGGCGGCAAACATACGAGCAGTACTTC. This translates into CASSPYGRQTYEQYF. The chain has TRBV11-2 and TRBJ2-7; the D is unclear. The CDR3 contains 15 residues. Germline CDR1 is SGHAT and CDR2 is FQNNGV. Trimming removed 5 bases at V and 4 bases at J, with 18 bases between. Using reference TRBV11-2 and TRBJ2-7 for the parts outside the CDR3, the full variable domain is EAGVAQSPRYKIIEKRQSVAFWCNPISGHATLYWYQQILGQGPKLLIQFQNNGVVDDSQLPKDRFSAERLKGVDSTLKIQPAKLEDSAVYLCASSPYGRQTYEQYFGPGTRLTVT.

In its sample, this clonotype was seen once. A read error may account for a junction end that differs from germline. This CDR3 is CAVSESTVGGPGANVLTF. DNA for the CDR3: TGTGCCGTCAGTGAGTCGACGGTTGGGGGACCTGGGGCCAACGTCCTGACTTTC. The V call is TRBV10-3, the J call TRBJ2-6; D may match TRBD1 or TRBD2 (5 bases each). CDR1 is ENHRY, CDR2 SYGVKD, per germline. The CDR3 loop spans 18 amino acids.

This clonotype was observed at least ten times. The rearrangement joins TRBV2 to TRBJ1-3; tentatively, D is TRBD1 (5 bases). Germline CDR1 reads SNHLY; CDR2 reads FYNNEI. The CDR3 totals 14 residues. The V end lost 6 bases, the J end lost 2 bases, and 11 bases lay between the germline ends. The CDR3 protein is CASRIQVTGNTIYF. CDR3 bases: TGTGCCAGCAGGATACAGGTTACTGGAAACACCATATATTTT.

This clonotype came up many times. The chain couples TRBV2 to TRBJ1-1; TRBD1 is a possible D gene (5 bases). V was shortened by 6 bases and J by 0 bases, with 14 bases between the two germline ends. Germline assignment: CDR1 SNHLY and CDR2 FYNNEI. The CDR3 spans 15 residues. DNA of the CDR3: TGTGCCAGCAGCCCAGGACAAGTCCTGAACACTGAAGCTTTCTTT. Protein product: CASSPGQVLNTEAFF.

At least ten counts were recorded for this clonotype. The V and J genes are TRBV12-3 or TRBV12-4 and TRBJ2-1, with 10 bases that match TRBD2. The CDR3 contains 15 residues. The junction had 3 bases not matched to a gene; V was cut back by 1 base and J by 6 bases. The CDR3 DNA reads as TGTGCCAGCAGTTTAGGGGCTAGCGGGGGCAATGAGCAGTTCTTC. It codes for CASSLGASGGNEQFF.

This clonotype occurred many times. The chain links TRBV2 to TRBJ2-2; D perhaps matches TRBD1 (6 bases). This CDR3 region has 15 residues. Germline CDR1 SNHLY, CDR2 FYNNEI. The ends were cut back, 1 base at V and 3 bases at J, with 9 bases in the middle. CDR3: CASSEGTDDTGELFF. The CDR3 nucleotides are TGTGCCAGCAGTGAAGGGACAGATGACACCGGGGAGCTGTTTTTT.

This clonotype was seen many times. The chain combines TRBV7-8 with TRBJ2-3; TRBD1 or TRBD2 may be the D gene (6 bases each). Per germline, CDR1 SGHVS and CDR2 FQNEAQ. This CDR3 comprises 16 residues. Between the trimmed V and J ends, which lost 5 bases and 5 bases, there was a span of 20 bases. The DNA of the CDR3 is TGTGCCAGCAGCGCATTACAGGGAGGCTTCGGAGATACGCAGTATTTT. Its protein product is CASSALQGGFGDTQYF.

This clonotype has only a few counts. A much larger clone sits a single nucleotide away, making a read error possible. The chain employs TRBV2 and TRBJ1-5; the D gene is possibly TRBD1 (5 bases). CDR3 length: 14 residues. Between the trimmed V and J ends, which lost 6 bases and 5 bases, there was a span of 14 bases. CDR1 is SNHLY, CDR2 FYNNEI, per germline. The CDR3 sequence is CASREIGGYQPQHF. CDR3 DNA: TGTGCCAGCAGGGAGATTGGGGGTTATCAGCCCCAGCATTTT.

This clonotype was detected only a few times. V and J are TRBV7-3 and TRBJ1-1; D might be TRBD1 (6 bases). Per germline, CDR1 SGHTA and CDR2 FQGTGA. Trimming cost V 5 bases and J 1 base, with 14 bases left between them. This CDR3 is built from 15 residues. The CDR3 nucleotides read TGTGCCAGCAGCATTCAGGGGATCACGAACACTGAAGCTTTCTTT. This codes for CASSIQGITNTEAFF. The variable domain in full, completed from reference TRBV7-3 and TRBJ1-1, reads GAGVSQTPSNKVTEKGKYVELRCDPISGHTALYWYRQSLGQGPEFLIYFQGTGAADDSGLPNDRFFAVRPEGSVSTLKIQRTERGDSAVYLCASSIQGITNTEAFFGQGTRLTVV.

In its sample, this clonotype was seen many times. The chain employs TRBV10-3 and TRBJ1-5; 8 bases align to TRBD1. The CDR3 is 16 residues long. The J segment lost 1 base and the V segment lost 10 bases, leaving 12 bases of the junction unmatched. Germline V gene sequence: CDR1 ENHRY, CDR2 SYGVKD. CDR3 amino acids: CATLASWDRSNQPQHF. The CDR3 DNA reads TGTGCCACTTTGGCTTCATGGGACAGGAGCAATCAGCCCCAGCATTTT.

This sequence joins TRBV30 and TRBJ2-7, with D tentatively TRBD2 (5 bases). Trimming removed 0 bases at V and 4 bases at J, with 19 bases between. The CDR3 length is 16 residues. CDR1 GTSNPN and CDR2 SVGIG come from the germline V gene (reference sequence). CDR3 DNA sequence: TGTGCCTGGAGTGTCGGGGATCGAGGGAGCAGGTACGAGCAGTACTTC. Translation gives CAWSVGDRGSRYEQYF.

This clonotype was seen repeatedly, ten times or more. The V and J genes are TRBV13 and TRBJ1-2; no clear D gene. This CDR3 is 15 amino acids long. Germline assignment: CDR1 PRHDT and CDR2 FYEKMQ (reference sequence). V was trimmed by 5 bases and J by 7 bases, leaving 20 bases between them. The CDR3 DNA follows: TGTGCCAGCAGCCCGAGGCTCACCTGGTCGGCTGGCTACACCTTC. Amino acid sequence: CASSPRLTWSAGYTF.

This clonotype was counted a few times. V and J are TRBV20-1 and TRBJ2-7, with 8 bases fitting TRBD1. The CDR3 contains 15 residues. J lost 7 bases, V lost 3 bases, and 14 bases had no gene match. Per germline, CDR1 DFQATT and CDR2 SNEGSKA (reference sequence). CDR3 amino acids: CSASDQGATGDEQYF. Written as DNA, the CDR3 is TGCAGTGCTAGTGATCAGGGGGCTACTGGCGATGAGCAGTACTTC.

This clonotype was observed at least ten times. This chain joins TRBV5-1 and TRBJ2-3; D is perhaps TRBD1 or TRBD2 (5 bases each). The V end lost 0 bases, the J end lost 2 bases, and 10 bases lay between the germline ends. CDR1 and CDR2 (germline): SGHRS, YFSETQ. This CDR3 is 15 amino acids long. The CDR3 spells CASSLAGRPTDTQYF. For the CDR3, the DNA is TGCGCCAGCAGCTTGGCGGGGCGACCCACAGATACGCAGTATTTT.

This clonotype was seen a handful of times. The rearrangement links TRBV27 to TRBJ1-4; D remains ambiguous. The CDR3 length is 14 residues. The V end lost 2 bases, the J end lost 8 bases, and 12 bases lay between the germline ends. Germline CDR1 MNHEY, CDR2 SMNVEV (reference sequence). CDR3 in amino acids: CASSLSLPVEKLFF. In DNA form, the CDR3 reads TGTGCCAGCAGTTTAAGTTTGCCAGTCGAAAAACTGTTTTTT.

This clonotype was recorded at least ten times. V usage is TRBV10-1 and J usage is TRBJ1-1; D not resolved. Trimming took 2 bases from V and 3 from J, leaving 7 bases between them. Germline CDR1 and CDR2: WNHNN and SYGVQD (reference sequence). The CDR3 runs to 13 residues. The CDR3 bases are TGCGCCAGCAGTGAGGGACGGGACACTGAAGCTTTCTTT. Translation gives CASSEGRDTEAFF.

Of note for this clonotype: Just one base apart from a much larger clone, this may be a read error. J is TRBJ2-1 and V is TRBV13; D possibly corresponds to TRBD1 (5 bases). The CDR3 has 13 residues. Germline V gene lookup returns CDR1 PRHDT and CDR2 FYEKMQ (reference sequence). The CDR3 bases are TGTGCCAGCAGCCCGACAGCGAACAATGAGCAGCTCTTC. It is translated as CASSPTANNEQLF.

This clonotype has a count of ten or more. The chain employs TRBV20-1 and TRBJ2-7; 12 bases fit TRBD2. The V gene's germline CDR1 is DFQATT and CDR2 SNEGSKA (reference sequence). This CDR3 has 14 residues. Losses at the gene ends were 6 bases for V and 2 bases for J; bases not matched to a gene: 5. The CDR3 protein is CSAMTSGGTYEQYF. The CDR3 DNA reads as TGCAGTGCCATGACTAGCGGGGGAACCTACGAGCAGTACTTC.

This clonotype was observed once. This sequence may be a read error, since a much larger clone differs from it by one base. The gene calls are TRBV29-1 and TRBJ2-1; 8 positions match TRBD2. Losses at the gene ends were 2 bases for V and 0 bases for J; bases not matched to a gene: 3. The CDR3 has 15 amino acids. Per germline, CDR1 SQVTM and CDR2 ANQGSEA. The CDR3 nucleotides are TGCAGCGTTGAAATACGGGGGGGCTCCTACAATGAGCAGTTCTTC. This sequence encodes CSVEIRGGSYNEQFF.

This clonotype was seen ten or more times. V is TRBV6-6 and J is TRBJ2-1; the match to TRBD1 covers 7 bases. The V gene end was trimmed by 2 bases and the J gene end by 2 bases; junction bases not matched to a gene: 6. This CDR3 is 16 amino acids long. The germline V gene encodes CDR1 MNHNY and CDR2 SVGAGI (reference sequence). Written as DNA, the CDR3 is TGTGCCAGCAGTTACAGTGGACAGGCGACCTACAATGAGCAGTTCTTC. It yields the protein CASSYSGQATYNEQFF.

The rearrangement links TRBV4-1 to TRBJ2-7; D may correspond to TRBD1 or TRBD2 (5 bases each). CDR3 length: 15 amino acids. Per germline, CDR1 MGHRA and CDR2 YSYEKL. Trimming cost V 5 bases and J 0 bases, with 14 bases left between them. CDR3 protein: CASSLTGTDSYEQYF. CDR3 sequence (DNA): TGCGCCAGCAGCTTAACCGGGACGGACTCCTACGAGCAGTACTTC.

The chain employs TRBV6-5 and TRBJ1-5, with unresolved D. CDR1 is MNHEY, CDR2 SVGAGI, per germline. The CDR3 is 17 amino acids. Trimming shortened V by 0 bases and J by 0 bases, and 12 bases separated the two germline ends. Here the CDR3 reads CASSYSGWGDSNQPQHF. The CDR3 DNA reads TGTGCCAGCAGTTACTCGGGCTGGGGAGATAGCAATCAGCCCCAGCATTTT.

This clonotype was picked up many times. The V call is TRBV7-2, the J call TRBJ2-1; 15 positions match TRBD2. Per germline, CDR1 SGHTA and CDR2 FQGNSA. J was trimmed by 6 bases and V by 1 base; bases with no gene match: 7. The CDR3 extends over 18 amino acids. As DNA, the CDR3 is TGTGCCAGCAGCTTAGTAGGACTAGCGGGAGGGGGGGGCAATGAGCAGTTCTTC. Protein sequence: CASSLVGLAGGGGNEQFF. The entire variable domain, with the rest obtained from reference TRBV7-2 and TRBJ2-1, is as follows: GAGVSQSPSNKVTEKGKDVELRCDPISGHTALYWYRQSLGQGLEFLIYFQGNSAPDKSGLPSDRFSAERTGGSVSTLTIQRTQQEDSAVYLCASSLVGLAGGGGNEQFFGPGTRLTVL.

This clonotype was found many times. The chain couples TRBV9 to TRBJ2-1, with D possibly being TRBD2 (7 bases). The CDR3 has 16 residues. Deletions cut 3 bases from V and 5 bases from J, with 18 bases between. Germline loops: CDR1 SGDLS, CDR2 YYNGEE. CDR3 DNA sequence: TGTGCCAGCAGCGAGCCCGGCGGGGGCCTGAACAATGAGCAGTTCTTC. Translation gives CASSEPGGGLNNEQFF. The entire variable domain, with the rest obtained from reference TRBV9 and TRBJ2-1, is as follows: DSGVTQTPKHLITATGQRVTLRCSPRSGDLSVYWYQQSLDQGLQFLIQYYNGEERAKGNILERFSAQQFPDLHSELNLSSLELGDSALYFCASSEPGGGLNNEQFFGPGTRLTVL.

This clonotype was detected only a few times. V gene TRBV19 combines with J gene TRBJ2-1, with a weak D call TRBD1 (6 bases). CDR3 length equals 14 residues. Per the germline V gene, CDR1 is LNHDA and CDR2 is SQIVND (reference sequence). V was clipped by 8 bases and J by 4 bases, with 15 bases between them. The CDR3: CASHFGDIYNEQFF. CDR3 DNA: TGTGCCAGTCATTTTGGGGACATTTACAATGAGCAGTTCTTC. Looking up the rest from reference TRBV19 and TRBJ2-1 gives the full variable domain: DGGITQSPKYLFRKEGQNVTLSCEQNLNHDAMYWYRQDPGQGLRLIYYSQIVNDFQKGDIAEGYSVSREKKESFPLTVTSAQKNPTAFYLCASHFGDIYNEQFFGPGTRLTVL.

The chain joins TRBV4-1 to TRBJ1-4; TRBD1 is a possible D gene (5 bases). This CDR3 has 13 amino acids. Germline CDR1 is MGHRA and CDR2 is YSYEKL. Trimming left V 5 bases short and J 8 bases short, with 12 bases between. CDR3 loop: CASSGHRQEKLFF. The DNA of the CDR3 is TGCGCCAGCAGCGGGCACAGGCAGGAAAAACTGTTTTTT.

This clonotype was counted many times. V is TRBV5-1 and J is TRBJ2-3, with TRBD2 matching 7 bases. Germline CDR1 and CDR2: SGHRS and YFSETQ. Losses at the gene ends were 0 bases for V and 2 bases for J; bases not matched to a gene: 6. This CDR3 has 16 amino acids. The CDR3, as DNA: TGCGCCAGCAGCTTGGCGATGGGACTAAACACAGATACGCAGTATTTT. Amino acids: CASSLAMGLNTDTQYF.